These T cell receptor beta chains were read from a single sample in a study of persistence of HIV-infected CD4 T cells. No cognate antigen is known for these TCRs. Some clones are missing from TCRdb's copy, which holds only in-frame ones; the method was immunoSEQ multiplex PCR. The sample includes under 25,000 clones, approximately 74% of them seen just once. The sequencing used CD4+ T cells sorted from PBMCs after roughly 18-hour stimulation, collected from a patient who received antiretroviral therapy. The receptors shown here come from an adult man with HIV who was CMV-seropositive. Both conserved end residues are part of each CDR3. D genes are given only for firm matches. The size entry is marked missing in some rows and otherwise reads once, few, many or a size class.

V,J,D,size,CDR3,DNA
TRBV19,TRBJ2-2,-,-,CASSELQGSGELFF,TGTGCCAGTAGTGAATTGCAGGGCTCCGGGGAGCTGTTTTTT
TRBV3-1/TRBV3-2,TRBJ1-4,-,once,CASSQGNEKLFF,TGTGCCAGCAGCCAAGGAAATGAAAAACTGTTTTTT
TRBV2,TRBJ2-3,TRBD2,-,CASRPSSGGGDTQYF,TGTGCCAGCAGACCGTCTAGCGGGGGAGGAGATACGCAGTATTTT
TRBV18,TRBJ2-3,-,-,CASSSQGTDTQYF,TGTGCCAGCTCATCACAGGGCACAGATACGCAGTATTTT
TRBV7-9,TRBJ1-1,-,-,CASSPGQMSSPAFF,TGTGCCAGCAGCCCAGGTCAGATGTCTAGTCCAGCTTTCTTT
TRBV6-5,TRBJ2-7,-,-,CASTKGSSSYEQYF,TGTGCCAGCACTAAAGGGTCATCCTCCTACGAGCAGTACTTC
TRBV5-1,TRBJ2-2,TRBD2,once,CASSSGLAGGVAGELFF,TGCGCCAGCAGCTCGGGACTAGCGGGGGGGGTGGCCGGGGAGCTGTTTTTT
TRBV27,TRBJ2-2,-,-,CASSLEGPDTGELFF,TGTGCCAGCAGTTTAGAGGGGCCGGACACCGGGGAGCTGTTTTTT
TRBV18,TRBJ2-6,TRBD1,-,CASSPLVMGQGAISSGANVLTF,TGTGCCAGCTCACCGCTGGTCATGGGACAGGGAGCCATTAGCTCTGGGGCCAACGTCCTGACTTTC
TRBV7-2,TRBJ2-7,TRBD2,-,CASSSTFSGVPPREQYF,TGTGCCAGCAGCTCAACCTTTAGCGGGGTACCTCCTAGGGAGCAGTACTTC
TRBV4-1,TRBJ2-3,TRBD2,-,CASSQERLAGDDTQYF,TGCGCCAGCAGCCAGGAGAGACTAGCGGGGGATGATACGCAGTATTTT
TRBV5-1,TRBJ2-6,-,-,CASSLAPTGANVLTF,TGCGCCAGCAGCTTGGCCCCGACTGGGGCCAACGTCCTGACTTTC
TRBV6-5,TRBJ2-1,-,once,CASSYPGRNEQFF,TGTGCCAGCAGTTACCCGGGGAGGAATGAGCAGTTCTTC